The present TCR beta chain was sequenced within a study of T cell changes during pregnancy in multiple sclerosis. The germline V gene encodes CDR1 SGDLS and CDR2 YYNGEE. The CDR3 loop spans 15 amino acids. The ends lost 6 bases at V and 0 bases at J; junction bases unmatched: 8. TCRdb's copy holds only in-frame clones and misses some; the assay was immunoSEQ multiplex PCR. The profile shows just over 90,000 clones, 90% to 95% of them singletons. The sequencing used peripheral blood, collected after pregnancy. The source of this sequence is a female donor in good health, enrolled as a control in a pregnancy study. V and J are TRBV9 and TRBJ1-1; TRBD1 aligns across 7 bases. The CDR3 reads CASKSRDSLNTEAFF. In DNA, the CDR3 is TGTGCCAGCAAGTCTAGGGACAGCCTGAACACTGAAGCTTTCTTT.